This T cell receptor (beta chain) was found in a study of T-cell reconstitution after alpha-beta-depleted transplantation in children. Findings and caveats of the study: After one year, T-cell counts and TCRbeta diversity mostly came from new T cells. Several hundred graft clones that had expanded were reportedly the source of alpha-beta T cells about two months after transplant. Diversity of TCRbeta at day 60 was high in some patients, arising from surviving recipient T cells and thymic progenitors.

Preparing the TCRbeta library involved the use of unique molecular identifiers. MiXCR, run by TCRdb on the PCR reads, gives a single entry per CDR3 protein. Among nearly 350,000 distinct CDR3 sequences, roughly 17% were seen once, and the ten largest hold around 43%. Trimming removed 6 bases from V and 4 bases from J, with 13 bases in between. This CDR3 has 14 amino acids. Germline values: CDR1 MDHEN, CDR2 SYDVKM. As regards this clonotype: Its antigen is unidentified.

Sequenced material: PBMCs, mostly from graft donor cells, taken 360 days after TCRalphabeta/CD19-depleted stem cell transplant. This rearrangement joins TRBV28 to TRBJ2-1; D possibly corresponds to TRBD1 (6 bases). The sequence derives from a male patient between 2 and 10 years old who had a stem cell transplant for acute lymphoblastic leukemia, so the T cells may come from the graft donor. The CDR3 spells CASSTGPQYNEQFF. In DNA form, the CDR3 reads TGTGCCAGCAGCACAGGGCCCCAATACAATGAGCAGTTCTTC.